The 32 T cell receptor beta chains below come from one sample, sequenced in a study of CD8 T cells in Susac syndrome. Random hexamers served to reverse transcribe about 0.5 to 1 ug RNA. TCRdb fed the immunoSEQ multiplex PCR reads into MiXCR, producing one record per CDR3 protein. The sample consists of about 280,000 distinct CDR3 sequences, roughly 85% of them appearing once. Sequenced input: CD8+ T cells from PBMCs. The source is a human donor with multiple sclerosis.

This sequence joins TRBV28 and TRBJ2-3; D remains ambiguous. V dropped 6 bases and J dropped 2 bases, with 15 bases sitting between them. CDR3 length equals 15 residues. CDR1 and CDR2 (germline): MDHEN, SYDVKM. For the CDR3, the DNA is TGTGCCAGCAGGAAGGTAGCCCCGTCCACAGATACGCAGTATTTT. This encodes CASRKVAPSTDTQYF.

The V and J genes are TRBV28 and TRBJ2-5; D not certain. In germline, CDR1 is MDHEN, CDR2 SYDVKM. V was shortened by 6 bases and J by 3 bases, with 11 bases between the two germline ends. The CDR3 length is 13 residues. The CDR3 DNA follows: TGTGCCAGCAGGCTGTCGGGTGAAGAGACCCAGTACTTC. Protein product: CASRLSGEETQYF.

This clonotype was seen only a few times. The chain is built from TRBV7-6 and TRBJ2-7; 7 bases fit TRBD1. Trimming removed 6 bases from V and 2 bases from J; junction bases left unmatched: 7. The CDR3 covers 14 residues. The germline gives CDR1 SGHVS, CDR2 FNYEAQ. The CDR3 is CASSSRTGTYEQYF. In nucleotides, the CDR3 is TGTGCCAGCAGTTCCAGGACAGGAACCTACGAGCAGTACTTC.

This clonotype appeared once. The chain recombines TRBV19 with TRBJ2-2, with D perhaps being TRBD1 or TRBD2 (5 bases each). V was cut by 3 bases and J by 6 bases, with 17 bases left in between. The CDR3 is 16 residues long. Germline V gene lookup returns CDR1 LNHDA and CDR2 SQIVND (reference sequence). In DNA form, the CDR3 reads TGTGCCAGTAGTATCATTTTTCGAGGGGCCGCCGGGGAGCTGTTTTTT. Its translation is CASSIIFRGAAGELFF.

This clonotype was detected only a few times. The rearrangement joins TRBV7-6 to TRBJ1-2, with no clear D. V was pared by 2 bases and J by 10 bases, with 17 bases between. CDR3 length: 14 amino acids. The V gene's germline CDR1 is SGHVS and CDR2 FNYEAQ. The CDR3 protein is CASSLLSETILYTF. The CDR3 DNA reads TGTGCCAGCAGCTTATTATCCGAGACAATACTCTACACCTTC.

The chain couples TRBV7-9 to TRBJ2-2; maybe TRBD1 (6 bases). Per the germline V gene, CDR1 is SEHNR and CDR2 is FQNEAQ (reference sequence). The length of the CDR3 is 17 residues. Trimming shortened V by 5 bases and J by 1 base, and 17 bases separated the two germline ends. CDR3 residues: CASSPREGGVNTGELFF. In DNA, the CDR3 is TGTGCCAGCAGCCCCCGGGAAGGGGGAGTGAACACCGGGGAGCTGTTTTTT.

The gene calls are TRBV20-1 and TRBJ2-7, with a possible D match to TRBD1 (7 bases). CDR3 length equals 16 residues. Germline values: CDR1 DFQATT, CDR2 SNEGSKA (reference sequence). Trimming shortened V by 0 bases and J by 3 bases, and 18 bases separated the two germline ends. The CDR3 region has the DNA TGCAGTGCTAGAGATCCGGCGGGGACAGCCTACTACGAGCAGTACTTC. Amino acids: CSARDPAGTAYYEQYF.

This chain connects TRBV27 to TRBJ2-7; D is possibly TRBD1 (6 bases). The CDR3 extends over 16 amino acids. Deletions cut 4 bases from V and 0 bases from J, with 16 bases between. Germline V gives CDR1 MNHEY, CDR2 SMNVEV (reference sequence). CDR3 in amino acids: CASSWTDPSSSYEQYF. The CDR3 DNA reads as TGTGCCAGCAGTTGGACAGACCCATCAAGCTCCTACGAGCAGTACTTC.

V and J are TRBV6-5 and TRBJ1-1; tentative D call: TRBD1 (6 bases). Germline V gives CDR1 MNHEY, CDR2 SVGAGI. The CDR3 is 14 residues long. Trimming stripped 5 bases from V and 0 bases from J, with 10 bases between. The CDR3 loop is CASSPTGMNTEAFF. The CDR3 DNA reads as TGTGCCAGCAGTCCTACAGGGATGAACACTGAAGCTTTCTTT.

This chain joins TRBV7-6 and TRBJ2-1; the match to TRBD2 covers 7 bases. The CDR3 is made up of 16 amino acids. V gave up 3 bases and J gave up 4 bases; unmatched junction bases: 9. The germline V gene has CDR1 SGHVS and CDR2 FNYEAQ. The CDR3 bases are TGTGCCAGCAGCTTCGGGGCGGGAGCGGGTTACAATGAGCAGTTCTTC. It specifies CASSFGAGAGYNEQFF.

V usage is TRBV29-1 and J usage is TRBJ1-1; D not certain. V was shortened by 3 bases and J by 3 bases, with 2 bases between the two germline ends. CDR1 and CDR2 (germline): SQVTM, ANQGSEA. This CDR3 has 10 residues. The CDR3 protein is CSVDDTEAFF. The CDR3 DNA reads TGCAGCGTTGATGACACTGAAGCTTTCTTT.

CDR3 region: CSARDSQGLGYEQYF. CDR3 sequence (DNA): TGCAGTGCTAGAGATTCCCAGGGGCTCGGCTACGAGCAGTACTTC. V and J are TRBV20-1 and TRBJ2-7, with D maybe TRBD1 (6 bases). The CDR3 loop spans 15 amino acids. Germline assignment: CDR1 DFQATT and CDR2 SNEGSKA (reference sequence). Trimming pared 0 bases from V and 3 bases from J, leaving 15 bases between.

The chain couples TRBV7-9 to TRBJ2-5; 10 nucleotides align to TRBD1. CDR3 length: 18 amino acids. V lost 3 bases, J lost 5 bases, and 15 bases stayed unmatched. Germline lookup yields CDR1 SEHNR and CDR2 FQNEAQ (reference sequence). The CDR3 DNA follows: TGTGCCAGCAGCTTTTCCTCCAAGCTCCGGGACAGGGGTGAGACCCAGTACTTC. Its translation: CASSFSSKLRDRGETQYF.

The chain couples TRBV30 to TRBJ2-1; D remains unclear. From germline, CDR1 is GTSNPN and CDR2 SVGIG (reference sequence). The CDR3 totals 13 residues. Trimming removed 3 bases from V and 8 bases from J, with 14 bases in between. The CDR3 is CAWSVTGVYEQFF. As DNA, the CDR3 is TGTGCCTGGAGCGTAACTGGGGTTTATGAGCAGTTCTTC.

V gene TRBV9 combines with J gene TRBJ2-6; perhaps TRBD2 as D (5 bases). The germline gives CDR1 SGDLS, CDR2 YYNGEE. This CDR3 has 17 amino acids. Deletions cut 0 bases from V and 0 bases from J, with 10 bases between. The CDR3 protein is CASSVDVSDSGANVLTF. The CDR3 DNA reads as TGTGCCAGCAGCGTAGATGTTAGCGACTCTGGGGCCAACGTCCTGACTTTC.

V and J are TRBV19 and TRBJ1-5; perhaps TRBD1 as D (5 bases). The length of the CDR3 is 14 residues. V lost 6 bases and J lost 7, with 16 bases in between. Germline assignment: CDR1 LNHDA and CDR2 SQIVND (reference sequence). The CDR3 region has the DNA TGTGCCAGTAGAGGGACGATGGAGGACCAGCCCCAGCATTTT. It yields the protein CASRGTMEDQPQHF.

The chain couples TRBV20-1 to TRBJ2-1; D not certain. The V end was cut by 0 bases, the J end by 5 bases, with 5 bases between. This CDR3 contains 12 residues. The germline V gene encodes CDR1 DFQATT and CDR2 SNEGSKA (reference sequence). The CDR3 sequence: CSARDSDNEQFF. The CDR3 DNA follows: TGCAGTGCTAGAGATTCAGACAATGAGCAGTTCTTC.

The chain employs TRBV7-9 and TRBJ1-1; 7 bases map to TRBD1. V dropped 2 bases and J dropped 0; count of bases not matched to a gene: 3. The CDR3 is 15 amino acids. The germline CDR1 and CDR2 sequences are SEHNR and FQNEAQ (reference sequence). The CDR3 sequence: CASSLSGTVNTEAFF. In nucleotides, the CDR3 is TGTGCCAGCAGCTTATCCGGGACAGTGAACACTGAAGCTTTCTTT.

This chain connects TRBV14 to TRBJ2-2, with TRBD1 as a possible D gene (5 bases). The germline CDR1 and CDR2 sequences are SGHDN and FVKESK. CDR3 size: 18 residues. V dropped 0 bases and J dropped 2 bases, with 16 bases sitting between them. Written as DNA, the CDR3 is TGTGCCAGCAGCCAAGATCTGTTCAGGGAAGATAACACCGGGGAGCTGTTTTTT. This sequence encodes CASSQDLFREDNTGELFF.

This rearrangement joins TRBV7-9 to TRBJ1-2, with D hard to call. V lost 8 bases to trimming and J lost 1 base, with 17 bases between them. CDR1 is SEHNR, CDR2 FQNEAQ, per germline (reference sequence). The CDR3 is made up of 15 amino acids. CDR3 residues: CASHSGITNNYGYTF. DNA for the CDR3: TGTGCCAGCCACTCCGGGATAACAAATAACTATGGCTACACCTTC.

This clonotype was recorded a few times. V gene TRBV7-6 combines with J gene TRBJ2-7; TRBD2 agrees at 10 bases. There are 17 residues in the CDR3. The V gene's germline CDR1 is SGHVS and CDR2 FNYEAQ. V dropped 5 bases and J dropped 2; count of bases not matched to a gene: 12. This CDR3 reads CASSPWTSGRFTYEQYF. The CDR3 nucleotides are TGTGCCAGCAGCCCCTGGACTAGCGGCAGGTTCACCTACGAGCAGTACTTC.

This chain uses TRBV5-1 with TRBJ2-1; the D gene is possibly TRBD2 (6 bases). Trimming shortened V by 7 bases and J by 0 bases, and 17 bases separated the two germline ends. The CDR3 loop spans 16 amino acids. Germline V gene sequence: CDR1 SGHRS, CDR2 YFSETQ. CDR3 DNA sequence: TGCGCCAGCGGAGGGAATTGGGAGAGCTCCTACAATGAGCAGTTCTTC. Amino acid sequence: CASGGNWESSYNEQFF.

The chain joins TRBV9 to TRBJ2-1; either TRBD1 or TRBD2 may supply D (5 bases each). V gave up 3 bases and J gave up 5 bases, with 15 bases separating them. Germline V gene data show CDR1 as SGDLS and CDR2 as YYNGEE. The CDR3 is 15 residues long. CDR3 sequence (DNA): TGTGCCAGCAGCGGCTCCGGGACGGTAAACAATGAGCAGTTCTTC. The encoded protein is CASSGSGTVNNEQFF.

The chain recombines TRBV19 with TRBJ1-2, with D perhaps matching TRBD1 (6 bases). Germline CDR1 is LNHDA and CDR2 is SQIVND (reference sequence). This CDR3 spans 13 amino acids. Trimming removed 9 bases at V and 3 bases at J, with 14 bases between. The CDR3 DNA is TGTGCCAGCGGGGGGCAGCTCTACTATGGCTACACCTTC. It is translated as CASGGQLYYGYTF.

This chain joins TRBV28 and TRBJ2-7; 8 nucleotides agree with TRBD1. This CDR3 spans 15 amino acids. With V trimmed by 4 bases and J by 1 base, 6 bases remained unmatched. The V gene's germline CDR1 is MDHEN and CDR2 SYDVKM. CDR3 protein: CASSSRTGRSYEQYF. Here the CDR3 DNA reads TGTGCCAGCAGTTCTCGGACAGGGAGGTCCTACGAGCAGTACTTC.

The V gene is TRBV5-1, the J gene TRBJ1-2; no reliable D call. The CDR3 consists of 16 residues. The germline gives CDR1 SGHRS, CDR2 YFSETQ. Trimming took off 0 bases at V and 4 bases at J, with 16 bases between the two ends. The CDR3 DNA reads TGCGCCAGCAGCTTGGAGATGAAGGGAAGCAGCTATGGCTACACCTTC. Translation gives CASSLEMKGSSYGYTF.

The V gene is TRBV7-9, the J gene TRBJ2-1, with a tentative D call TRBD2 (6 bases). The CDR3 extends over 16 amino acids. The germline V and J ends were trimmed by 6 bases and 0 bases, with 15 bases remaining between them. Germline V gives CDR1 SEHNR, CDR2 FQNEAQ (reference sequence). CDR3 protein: CASSSRDFRSYNEQFF. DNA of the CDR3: TGTGCCAGCAGTTCGAGGGACTTTCGCTCCTACAATGAGCAGTTCTTC.

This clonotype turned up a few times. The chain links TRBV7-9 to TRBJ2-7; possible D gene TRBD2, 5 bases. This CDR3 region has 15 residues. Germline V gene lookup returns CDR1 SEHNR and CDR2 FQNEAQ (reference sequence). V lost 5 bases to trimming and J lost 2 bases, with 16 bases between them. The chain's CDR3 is CASSPPWVGAYEQYF. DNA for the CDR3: TGTGCCAGCAGCCCCCCCTGGGTCGGGGCCTACGAGCAGTACTTC.

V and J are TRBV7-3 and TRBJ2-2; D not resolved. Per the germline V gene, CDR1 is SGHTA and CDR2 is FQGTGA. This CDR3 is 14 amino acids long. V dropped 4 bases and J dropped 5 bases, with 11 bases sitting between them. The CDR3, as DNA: TGTGCCAGCAGCTCCGGACCGCCAACCGGGGAGCTGTTTTTT. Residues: CASSSGPPTGELFF. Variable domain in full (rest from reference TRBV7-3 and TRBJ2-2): GAGVSQTPSNKVTEKGKYVELRCDPISGHTALYWYRQSLGQGPEFLIYFQGTGAADDSGLPNDRFFAVRPEGSVSTLKIQRTERGDSAVYLCASSSGPPTGELFFGEGSRLTVL.

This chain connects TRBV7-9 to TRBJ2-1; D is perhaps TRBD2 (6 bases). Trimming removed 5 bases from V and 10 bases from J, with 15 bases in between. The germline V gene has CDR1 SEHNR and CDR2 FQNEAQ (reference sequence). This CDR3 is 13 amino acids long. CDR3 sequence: CASSPGRGVEQFF. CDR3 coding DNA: TGTGCCAGCAGCCCAGGGCGGGGCGTGGAGCAGTTCTTC.

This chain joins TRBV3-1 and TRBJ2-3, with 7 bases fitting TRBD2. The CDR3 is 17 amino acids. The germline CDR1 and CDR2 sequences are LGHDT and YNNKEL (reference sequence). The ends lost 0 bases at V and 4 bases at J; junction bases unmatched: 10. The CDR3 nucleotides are TGTGCCAGCAGCCAAGAATGGACGGGAGGCGGTGCAGATACGCAGTATTTT. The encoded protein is CASSQEWTGGGADTQYF.

The CDR3 loop is CASSFGIGTDTQYF. The DNA of the CDR3 is TGTGCCAGCAGCTTCGGGATTGGCACAGATACGCAGTATTTT. J is TRBJ2-3 and V is TRBV12-3 or TRBV12-4, with a weak D call TRBD2 (5 bases). The CDR3 covers 14 residues. V was shortened by 6 bases and J by 1 base, with 11 bases between the two germline ends.